The present T cell receptor beta chain was sequenced within a study of PD-1 blockade in classical Hodgkin lymphoma. Time point defined: newly diagnosed, previously untreated cHL patient sample. Note on this clone: The antigen is not known.

Sequencing was performed with immunoSEQ multiplex PCR; in TCRdb, only in-frame clones are kept and a portion is missing. In the table there are about 30,000 clones, just over 90% of which are singletons. The study, taken as a whole, reports: Newly diagnosed patients were reported to start with lower TCR diversity than healthy donors. Why the repertoires differ is still unclear, perhaps disease activity or prior therapy.

J gave up 4 bases and V 5 bases, and 5 bases lay outside the gene matches. This CDR3 has 15 amino acids. Germline assignment: CDR1 SGHVS and CDR2 FQNEAQ. Sequencing was carried out using peripheral blood mononuclear cells (PBMCs). V is TRBV7-8 and J is TRBJ2-7; 13 bases are shared with TRBD2. This clonotype was obtained from a human donor with classical Hodgkin lymphoma. For the CDR3, the DNA is TGTGCCAGCAGCCCAGGACTAGCGGGAGCGTACGAGCAGTACTTC. Residues: CASSPGLAGAYEQYF.